These 2 T cell receptor beta chains originate from one sample sequenced in a study of regulatory T cells in long-lasting Graves disease. Noted time point: newly diagnosed GD, antithyroid drugs for less than 3 months. PBMC RNA served as the TCR library source. TCR beta libraries were built with iRepertoire HTBI primers and Arm-PCR of CDR3 regions. TCRdb re-called the multiplex PCR reads through MiXCR, storing one row per CDR3 protein. This sample yields about 460,000 distinct CDR3 sequences, of which 11% to 15% are seen a single time; roughly 18% belongs to the top ten. These data also formed part of another study, on T cells in Graves' hyperthyroidism and ophthalmopathy.

Sample: peripheral blood mononuclear cells (PBMCs), taken at new diagnosis, from a patient treated with antithyroid drugs. The receptors were sampled from a woman between 45 and 60 years old with Graves disease.

For this clonotype: One base away lies a much larger clone, so this may be a sequencing read error. This chain uses TRBV7-9 with TRBJ1-2; D is unresolved. The V and J ends lost 3 bases and 0 bases respectively, with 11 bases between them. The CDR3 covers 15 residues. Germline CDR1 SEHNR, CDR2 FQNEAQ (reference sequence). CDR3 region: CASSFDPTSNYGYTF. CDR3 coding DNA: TGTGCCAGCAGCTTCGATCCCACATCTAACTATGGCTACACCTTC.

This clonotype came up many times. J is TRBJ1-1 and V is TRBV27; D is perhaps TRBD1 (5 bases). Germline CDR1 reads MNHEY; CDR2 reads SMNVEV (reference sequence). The V end was cut by 2 bases, the J end by 5 bases, with 18 bases between. CDR3 length: 16 amino acids. The CDR3 bases are TGTGCCAGCAGTTTACGCGGGGCAAGGGGTTTGACTGAAGCTTTCTTT. Translation: CASSLRGARGLTEAFF.